This T cell receptor (beta chain) was recovered during a study of CD8 T cells in Susac syndrome. As regards this clonotype: The antigen remains unidentified.

RNA amounts of about 0.5 to 1 ug underwent reverse transcription with random hexamers. Amplification of TCR beta CDR3 used immunoSEQ multiplex PCR across 54 Vbeta and 13 Jbeta. TCRdb analysed the immunoSEQ multiplex PCR reads with MiXCR anew, one entry per CDR3 protein. The sample has about 84,000 distinct CDR3 sequences; 80% to 95% are singletons. Broader study findings: As the study acknowledged, the number of individuals who were part of its TCR sequencing and HLA analysis was relatively small.

It was negative isolation that provided the CD8+ and CD4+ T cells, whereas TEMRA cells were enriched by FACS. The clonotype comes from a human donor in good health. Sequences were obtained from CD8+ T cells from PBMCs.

The CDR3: CASSQAPNYGYTF. CDR3 coding DNA: TGTGCCAGCAGCCAAGCGCCGAACTATGGCTACACCTTC. The chain links TRBV14 to TRBJ1-2; no reliable D call. This CDR3 region has 13 residues. V was cut by 1 base and J by 2 bases, with 5 bases left in between. The germline V gene has CDR1 SGHDN and CDR2 FVKESK.